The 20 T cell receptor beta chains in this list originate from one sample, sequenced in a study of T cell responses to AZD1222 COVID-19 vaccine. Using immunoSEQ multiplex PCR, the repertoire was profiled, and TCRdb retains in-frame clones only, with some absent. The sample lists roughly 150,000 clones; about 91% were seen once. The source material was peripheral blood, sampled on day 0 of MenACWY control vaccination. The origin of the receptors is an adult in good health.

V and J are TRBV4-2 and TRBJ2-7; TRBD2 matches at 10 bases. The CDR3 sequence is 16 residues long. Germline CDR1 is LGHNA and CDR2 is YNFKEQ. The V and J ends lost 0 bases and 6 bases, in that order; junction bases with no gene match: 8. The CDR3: CASSQEAGTSVSEQYF. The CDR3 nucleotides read TGTGCCAGCAGCCAAGAGGCCGGGACTAGCGTTTCCGAGCAGTACTTC.

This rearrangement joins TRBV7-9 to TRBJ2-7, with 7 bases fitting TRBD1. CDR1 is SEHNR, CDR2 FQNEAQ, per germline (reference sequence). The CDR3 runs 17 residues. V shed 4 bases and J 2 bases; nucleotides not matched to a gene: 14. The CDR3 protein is CASSSETGSGTAYEQYF. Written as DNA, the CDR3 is TGTGCCAGCAGCTCGGAGACAGGGAGCGGCACAGCCTACGAGCAGTACTTC.

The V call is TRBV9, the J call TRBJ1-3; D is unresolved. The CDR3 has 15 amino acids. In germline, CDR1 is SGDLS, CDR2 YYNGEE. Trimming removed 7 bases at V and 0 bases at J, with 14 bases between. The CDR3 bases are TGTGCCAGCGCATTAGACGGTAGCTCTGGAAACACCATATATTTT. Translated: CASALDGSSGNTIYF.

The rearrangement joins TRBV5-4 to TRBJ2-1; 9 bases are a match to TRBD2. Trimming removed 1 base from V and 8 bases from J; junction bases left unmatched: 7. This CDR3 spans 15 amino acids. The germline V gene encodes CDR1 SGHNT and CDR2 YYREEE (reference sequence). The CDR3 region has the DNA TGTGCCAGCAGCTTGCGGGGTAGCGGGAGCTATGAGCAGTTCTTC. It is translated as CASSLRGSGSYEQFF.

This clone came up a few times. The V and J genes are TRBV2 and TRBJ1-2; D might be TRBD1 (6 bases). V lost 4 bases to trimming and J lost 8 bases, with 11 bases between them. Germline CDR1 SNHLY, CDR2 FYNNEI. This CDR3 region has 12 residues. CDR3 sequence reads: CASSVQGSGYTF. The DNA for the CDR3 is TGTGCCAGCAGTGTACAGGGAAGCGGCTACACCTTC. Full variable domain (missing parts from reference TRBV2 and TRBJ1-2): EPEVTQTPSHQVTQMGQEVILRCVPISNHLYFYWYRQILGQKVEFLVSFYNNEISEKSEIFDDQFSVERPDGSNFTLKIRSTKLEDSAMYFCASSVQGSGYTFGSGTRLTVV.

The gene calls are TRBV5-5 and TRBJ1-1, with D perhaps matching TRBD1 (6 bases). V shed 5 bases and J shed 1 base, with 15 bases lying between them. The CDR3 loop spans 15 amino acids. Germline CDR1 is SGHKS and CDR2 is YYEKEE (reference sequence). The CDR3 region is CASSRTASQNTEAFF. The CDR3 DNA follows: TGTGCCAGCAGTCGGACAGCGTCTCAGAACACTGAAGCTTTCTTT.

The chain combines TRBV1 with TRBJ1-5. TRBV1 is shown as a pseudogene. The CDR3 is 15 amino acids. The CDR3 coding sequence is TGCACCAGCAGCCAACTCCACCTTCCCAAACAGCCCCAGCATTTT. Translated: CTSSQLHLPKQPQHF.

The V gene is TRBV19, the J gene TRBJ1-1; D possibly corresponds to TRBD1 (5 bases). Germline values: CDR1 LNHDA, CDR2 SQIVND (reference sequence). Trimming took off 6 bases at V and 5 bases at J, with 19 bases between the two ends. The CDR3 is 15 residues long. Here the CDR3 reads CASSRDGTGGTEAFF. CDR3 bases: TGTGCCAGTAGCCGAGACGGGACGGGGGGGACTGAAGCTTTCTTT. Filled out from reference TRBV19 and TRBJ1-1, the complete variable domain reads DGGITQSPKYLFRKEGQNVTLSCEQNLNHDAMYWYRQDPGQGLRLIYYSQIVNDFQKGDIAEGYSVSREKKESFPLTVTSAQKNPTAFYLCASSRDGTGGTEAFFGQGTRLTVV.

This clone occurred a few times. CDR3 nucleotide sequence: TGTGCCAGCAGATCTTTTAAGAACACTGAAGCTTTCTTT. This gives the protein CASRSFKNTEAFF. The chain combines TRBV27 with TRBJ1-1; D gene uncertain. Germline loops: CDR1 MNHEY, CDR2 SMNVEV (reference sequence). CDR3 length: 13 residues. The V end was cut by 6 bases, the J end by 1 base, with 9 bases between.

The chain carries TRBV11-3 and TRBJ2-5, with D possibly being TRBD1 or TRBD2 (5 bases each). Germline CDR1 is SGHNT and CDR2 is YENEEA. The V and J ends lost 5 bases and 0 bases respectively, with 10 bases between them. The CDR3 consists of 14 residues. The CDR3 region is CASSRGPNQETQYF. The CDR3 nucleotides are TGTGCCAGCAGCCGGGGACCGAACCAAGAGACCCAGTACTTC.

CDR3 coding DNA: TGCGCCAGCAGCCAAGGACGGGGGGCTTTCTTT. Amino acids: CASSQGRGAFF. This rearrangement joins TRBV4-3 to TRBJ1-1, with D maybe TRBD1 (5 bases). The germline CDR1 and CDR2 sequences are LGHNA and YSLEER. Deletions cut 1 base from V and 11 bases from J, with 8 bases between. This CDR3 spans 11 amino acids.

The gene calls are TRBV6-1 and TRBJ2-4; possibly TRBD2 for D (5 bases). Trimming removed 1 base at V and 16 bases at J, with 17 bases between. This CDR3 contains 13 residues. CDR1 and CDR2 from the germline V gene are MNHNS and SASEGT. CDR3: CASSEDFPNRGYF. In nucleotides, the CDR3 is TGTGCCAGCAGTGAAGATTTTCCCAATCGGGGATACTTC.

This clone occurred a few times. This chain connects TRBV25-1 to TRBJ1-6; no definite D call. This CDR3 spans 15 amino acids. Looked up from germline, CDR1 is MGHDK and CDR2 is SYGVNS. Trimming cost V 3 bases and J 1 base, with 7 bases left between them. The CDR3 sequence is CASSDGQSYNSPLHF. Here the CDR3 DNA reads TGTGCCAGCAGTGATGGTCAGTCCTATAATTCACCCCTCCACTTT.

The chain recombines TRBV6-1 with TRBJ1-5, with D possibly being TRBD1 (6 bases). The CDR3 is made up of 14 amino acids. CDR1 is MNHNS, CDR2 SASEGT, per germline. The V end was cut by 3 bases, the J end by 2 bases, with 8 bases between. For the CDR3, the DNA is TGTGCCAGCAGTGACAGGGGTCGCAATCAGCCCCAGCATTTT. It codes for CASSDRGRNQPQHF.

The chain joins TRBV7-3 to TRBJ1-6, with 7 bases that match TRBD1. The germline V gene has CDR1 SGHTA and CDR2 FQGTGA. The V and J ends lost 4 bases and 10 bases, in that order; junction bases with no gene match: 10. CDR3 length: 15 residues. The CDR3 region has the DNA TGTGCCAGCAGCTCCGGGACAGACCACGCCTCACCCCTCCACTTT. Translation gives CASSSGTDHASPLHF. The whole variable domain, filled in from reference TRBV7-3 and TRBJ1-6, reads GAGVSQTPSNKVTEKGKYVELRCDPISGHTALYWYRQSLGQGPEFLIYFQGTGAADDSGLPNDRFFAVRPEGSVSTLKIQRTERGDSAVYLCASSSGTDHASPLHFGNGTRLTVT.

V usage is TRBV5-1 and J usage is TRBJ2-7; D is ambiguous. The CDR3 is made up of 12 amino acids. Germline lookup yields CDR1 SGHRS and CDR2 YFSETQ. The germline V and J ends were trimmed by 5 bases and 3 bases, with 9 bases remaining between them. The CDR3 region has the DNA TGCGCCAGCAGTTCTAACAGCTACGAGCAGTACTTC. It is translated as CASSSNSYEQYF. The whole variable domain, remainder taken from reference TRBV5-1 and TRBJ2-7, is KAGVTQTPRYLIKTRGQQVTLSCSPISGHRSVSWYQQTPGQGLQFLFEYFSETQRNKGNFPGRFSGRQFSNSRSEMNVSTLELGDSALYLCASSSNSYEQYFGPGTRLTVT.

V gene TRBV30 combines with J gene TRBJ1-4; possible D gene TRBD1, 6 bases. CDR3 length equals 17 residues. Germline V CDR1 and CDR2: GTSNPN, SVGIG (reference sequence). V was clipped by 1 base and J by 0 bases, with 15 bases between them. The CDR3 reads CAWSEKWGLATNEKLFF. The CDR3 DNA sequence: TGTGCCTGGAGTGAGAAGTGGGGGCTTGCAACTAATGAAAAACTGTTTTTT.

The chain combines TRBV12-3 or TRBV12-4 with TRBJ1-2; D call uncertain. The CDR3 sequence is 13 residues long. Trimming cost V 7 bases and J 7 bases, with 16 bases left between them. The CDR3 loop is CASTSSWAGGYTF. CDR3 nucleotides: TGTGCCAGCACCTCTAGCTGGGCTGGTGGCTACACCTTC.

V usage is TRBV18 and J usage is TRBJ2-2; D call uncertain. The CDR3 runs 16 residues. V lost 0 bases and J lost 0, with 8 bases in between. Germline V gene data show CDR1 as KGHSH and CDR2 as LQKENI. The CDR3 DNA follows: TGTGCCAGCTCACCACCTAAACAGTCGAACACCGGGGAGCTGTTTTTT. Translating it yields CASSPPKQSNTGELFF.

CDR3 sequence reads: CASRLGSRGPLFF. CDR3 coding DNA: TGTGCAAGTCGCTTAGGTTCGCGGGGGCCCCTGTTCTTC. The chain is built from TRBV12-2 and TRBJ2-1; the table calls TRBD2, which could not be checked here. TRBV12-2 is an annotated pseudogene. This CDR3 contains 13 residues.